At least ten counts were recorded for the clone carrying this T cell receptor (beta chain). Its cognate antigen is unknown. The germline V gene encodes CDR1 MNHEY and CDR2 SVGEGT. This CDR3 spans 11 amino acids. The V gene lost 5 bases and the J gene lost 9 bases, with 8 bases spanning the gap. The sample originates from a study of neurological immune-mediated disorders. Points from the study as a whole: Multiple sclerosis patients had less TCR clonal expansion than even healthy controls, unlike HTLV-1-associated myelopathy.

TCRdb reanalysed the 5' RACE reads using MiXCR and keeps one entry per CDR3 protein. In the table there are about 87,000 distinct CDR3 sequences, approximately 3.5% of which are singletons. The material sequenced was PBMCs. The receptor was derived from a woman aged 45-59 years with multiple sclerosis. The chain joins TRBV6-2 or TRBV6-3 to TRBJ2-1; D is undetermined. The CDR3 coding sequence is TGTGCCAGCAGTGTCTGGGCTGAGCAGTTCTTC. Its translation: CASSVWAEQFF.